The 13 T cell receptor beta chains in this list originate from one sample, sequenced in a study of CD8+CD57+ T cells in acquired aplastic anemia. Template material for TCR beta VDJ and CDR3 profiling consisted of genomic DNA. Using its own MiXCR run on the reads, TCRdb lists one record per CDR3 protein. The sample lists around 150,000 distinct CDR3 sequences, 40% to 55% occurring once. Only patients with CD8+CD57+ cell expansion on flow cytometry were chosen for sequencing. Sequenced sample: sorted CD4+, CD8+, or CD8+CD57+ T cells (not recorded which) from PBMCs. The origin of the receptors is a human donor with aplastic anemia.

A remark on this clonotype: The CDR3 carries no conserved terminal phenylalanine or tryptophan, so it likely arises from a read error. The chain has TRBV2 and TRBJ2-2, with D unresolved. The germline V gene has CDR1 SNHLY and CDR2 FYNNEI. This CDR3 has 12 residues. Trimming cost V 8 bases and J 8 bases, with 12 bases left between them. The CDR3 bases are TGTGCCAGCCGCCGGGCCGCGGGGGAGCTGTTTTTG. Its translation is CASRRAAGELFL.

This clonotype showed up just once. The CDR3 region has the DNA TGCAGTGCTGGGACAGGACCTTCCTACGAGCAGTACTTC. Its translation: CSAGTGPSYEQYF. The V gene is TRBV20-1, the J gene TRBJ2-7, with 8 bases lining up with TRBD1. The V and J ends lost 5 bases and 1 base, in that order; junction bases with no gene match: 4. There are 13 residues in the CDR3. Germline V gene data show CDR1 as DFQATT and CDR2 as SNEGSKA (reference sequence).

This clonotype was seen only a few times. CDR3 loop: CATSDLRSSENEQFF. The CDR3 coding sequence is TGTGCCACCAGTGATTTGCGGTCTAGCGAAAATGAGCAGTTCTTC. This chain joins TRBV24-1 and TRBJ2-1, with D possibly being TRBD2 (6 bases). This CDR3 region has 15 residues. Trimming removed 0 bases at V and 7 bases at J, with 12 bases between. CDR1 and CDR2 from the germline V gene are KGHDR and SFDVKD.

This clonotype appeared many times. J is TRBJ2-7 and V is TRBV6-1; D is unresolved. Germline V CDR1 and CDR2: MNHNS, SASEGT. V dropped 5 bases and J dropped 3 bases, with 14 bases sitting between them. The CDR3 covers 14 residues. CDR3 in DNA: TGTGCCAGCAGTCTCGCTACTGGTGGCTACGAGCAGTACTTC. This translates into CASSLATGGYEQYF.

This clonotype was picked up many times. The V call is TRBV7-9, the J call TRBJ1-4; TRBD1 aligns across 9 bases. Looked up from germline, CDR1 is SEHNR and CDR2 is FQNEAQ (reference sequence). The trim removed 5 bases at V and 5 bases at J, leaving 6 bases unmatched. The CDR3 covers 15 residues. The CDR3 sequence is CASSLPTGGNEKLFF. In nucleotides, the CDR3 is TGTGCCAGCAGCCTACCGACAGGGGGGAATGAAAAACTGTTTTTT. Together with reference TRBV7-9 and TRBJ1-4, the CDR3 gives the full variable domain: DTGVSQNPRHKITKRGQNVTFRCDPISEHNRLYWYRQTLGQGPEFLTYFQNEAQLEKSRLLSDRFSAERPKGSFSTLEIQRTEQGDSAMYLCASSLPTGGNEKLFFGSGTQLSVL.

This clonotype appeared a few times. A much larger clone is a single base away; this may be a read error. The chain recombines TRBV7-8 with TRBJ1-2; unclear D gene. This CDR3 spans 14 amino acids. In germline, CDR1 is SGHVS, CDR2 FQNEAQ. Here the CDR3 reads CASSLGGGVYGCTF. DNA of the CDR3: TGTGCCAGCAGCTTAGGAGGAGGCGTCTATGGCTGCACCTTC.

This clonotype came up many times. V usage is TRBV19 and J usage is TRBJ1-2; 12 nucleotides line up with TRBD1. The CDR3 loop spans 15 amino acids. V lost 4 bases to trimming and J lost 7 bases; unmatched junction nucleotides: 7. The V gene's germline CDR1 is LNHDA and CDR2 SQIVND (reference sequence). CDR3 in amino acids: CASSTGTGGPAGYTF. CDR3 bases: TGTGCCAGTAGTACAGGGACAGGGGGCCCTGCTGGCTACACCTTC.

This clonotype was counted ten times or more. The genes are TRBV7-9 and TRBJ1-3, with TRBD1 identical over 7 bases. The CDR3 contains 15 residues. V lost 1 base, J lost 4 bases, and 4 bases stayed unmatched. Germline CDR1 SEHNR, CDR2 FQNEAQ (reference sequence). For the CDR3, the DNA is TGTGCCAGCAGCTTAGAGGGGGCTCAAGGAAACACCATATATTTT. As protein: CASSLEGAQGNTIYF.

The chain carries TRBV5-4 and TRBJ1-2; D gene unclear. Trimming removed 4 bases at V and 5 bases at J, with 12 bases between. In germline, CDR1 is SGHNT, CDR2 YYREEE (reference sequence). There are 13 residues in the CDR3. The CDR3 DNA reads TGTGCCAGCAGCCCGGGCCGAAATTATGGCTACACCTTC. Its protein product is CASSPGRNYGYTF.

This clonotype was seen only a few times. A much larger clone sits a single nucleotide away, making a read error possible. The V and J genes are TRBV20-1 and TRBJ2-7; a possible D gene is TRBD2 (6 bases). Germline CDR1 reads DFQATT; CDR2 reads SNEGSKA (reference sequence). The ends were cut back, 4 bases at V and 5 bases at J, with 15 bases in the middle. This CDR3 region has 13 residues. As DNA, the CDR3 is TGCAGTGCTACGACGGCTAGCGTTGACGAGCAGTACTTC. Its translation: CSATTASVDEQYF.

The sample holds many counts of this clonotype. CDR3 loop: CASSVGTEAFF. The CDR3 region has the DNA TGTGCCAGCAGTGTAGGGACAGAAGCTTTCTTT. This chain joins TRBV6-1 and TRBJ1-1, with D tentatively TRBD1 (6 bases). V dropped 4 bases and J dropped 8 bases, with 8 bases sitting between them. Germline V gene data show CDR1 as MNHNS and CDR2 as SASEGT. The CDR3 spans 11 residues.

This clonotype was recorded many times. This sequence joins TRBV9 and TRBJ2-3; D might be TRBD2 (6 bases). Germline V gene data show CDR1 as SGDLS and CDR2 as YYNGEE. CDR3 length equals 17 residues. Trimming stripped 2 bases from V and 2 bases from J, with 18 bases between. DNA for the CDR3: TGTGCCAGCAGCGTCCGGACCATTGGACTAACCACAGATACGCAGTATTTT. Translating gives CASSVRTIGLTTDTQYF. Full variable domain (rest looked up from reference TRBV9 and TRBJ2-3): DSGVTQTPKHLITATGQRVTLRCSPRSGDLSVYWYQQSLDQGLQFLIQYYNGEERAKGNILERFSAQQFPDLHSELNLSSLELGDSALYFCASSVRTIGLTTDTQYFGPGTRLTVL.

This chain connects TRBV7-2 to TRBJ1-2; D ambiguous. CDR1 SGHTA and CDR2 FQGNSA come from the germline V gene. The CDR3 has 13 residues. Trimming stripped 0 bases from V and 3 bases from J, with 5 bases between. The CDR3 spells CASSLAVDYGYTF. The CDR3 DNA reads TGTGCCAGCAGCTTAGCCGTTGACTATGGCTACACCTTC.